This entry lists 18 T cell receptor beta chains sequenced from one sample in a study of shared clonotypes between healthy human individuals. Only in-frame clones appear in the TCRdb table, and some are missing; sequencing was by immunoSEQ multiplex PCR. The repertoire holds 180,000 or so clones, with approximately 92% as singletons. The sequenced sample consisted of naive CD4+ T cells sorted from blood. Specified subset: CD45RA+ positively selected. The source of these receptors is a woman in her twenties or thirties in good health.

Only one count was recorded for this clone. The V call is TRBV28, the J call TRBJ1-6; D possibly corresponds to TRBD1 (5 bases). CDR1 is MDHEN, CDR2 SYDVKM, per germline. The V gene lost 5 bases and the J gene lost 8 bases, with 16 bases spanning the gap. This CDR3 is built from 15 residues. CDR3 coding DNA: TGTGCCAGCAGTCCCCTGGGGGGGATCGATTCACCCCTCCACTTT. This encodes CASSPLGGIDSPLHF.

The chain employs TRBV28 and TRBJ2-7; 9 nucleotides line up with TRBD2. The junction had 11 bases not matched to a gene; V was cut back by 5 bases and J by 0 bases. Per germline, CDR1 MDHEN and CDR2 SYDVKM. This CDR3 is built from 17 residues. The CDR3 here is CASSPPPPAGGSYEQYF. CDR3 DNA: TGTGCCAGCAGTCCCCCCCCTCCAGCGGGAGGCTCCTACGAGCAGTACTTC. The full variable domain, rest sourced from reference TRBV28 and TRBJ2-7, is DVKVTQSSRYLVKRTGEKVFLECVQDMDHENMFWYRQDPGLGLRLIYFSYDVKMKEKGDIPEGYSVSREKKERFSLILESASTNQTSMYLCASSPPPPAGGSYEQYFGPGTRLTVT.

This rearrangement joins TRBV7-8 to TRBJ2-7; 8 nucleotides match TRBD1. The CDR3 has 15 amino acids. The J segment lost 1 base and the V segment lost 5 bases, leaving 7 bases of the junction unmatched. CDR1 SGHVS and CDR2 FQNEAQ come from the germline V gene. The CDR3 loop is CASSTDRGRSYEQYF. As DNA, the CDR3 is TGTGCCAGCAGCACAGACAGGGGCCGTTCCTACGAGCAGTACTTC. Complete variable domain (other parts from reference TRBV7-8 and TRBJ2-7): GAGVSQSPRYKVAKRGQDVALRCDPISGHVSLFWYQQALGQGPEFLTYFQNEAQLDKSGLPSDRFFAERPEGSVSTLKIQRTQQEDSAVYLCASSTDRGRSYEQYFGPGTRLTVT.

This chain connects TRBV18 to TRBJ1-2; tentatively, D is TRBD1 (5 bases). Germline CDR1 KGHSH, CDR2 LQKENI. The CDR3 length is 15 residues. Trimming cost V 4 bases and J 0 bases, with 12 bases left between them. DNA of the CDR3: TGTGCCAGCTCACTTTCGACAGACGCTAACTATGGCTACACCTTC. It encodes CASSLSTDANYGYTF.

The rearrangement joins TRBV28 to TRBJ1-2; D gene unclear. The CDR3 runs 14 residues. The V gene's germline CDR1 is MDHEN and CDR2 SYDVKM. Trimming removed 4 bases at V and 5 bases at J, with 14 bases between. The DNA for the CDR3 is TGTGCCAGCAGTTCCCCGCAGGTACCTTATGGCTACACCTTC. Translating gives CASSSPQVPYGYTF.

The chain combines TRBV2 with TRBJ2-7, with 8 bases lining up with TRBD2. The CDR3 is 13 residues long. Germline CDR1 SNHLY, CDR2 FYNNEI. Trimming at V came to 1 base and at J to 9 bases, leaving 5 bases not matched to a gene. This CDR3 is CASSEGVAGGQYF. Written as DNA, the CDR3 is TGTGCCAGCAGTGAAGGGGTGGCGGGAGGGCAGTACTTC.

This chain's CDR3 is CASSPARGLAVGELFF. For the CDR3, the DNA is TGTGCCAGCAGCCCGGCGCGTGGACTAGCGGTCGGGGAGCTGTTTTTT. This chain links TRBV7-2 with TRBJ2-2; 10 bases are a match to TRBD2. The CDR3 is made up of 16 amino acids. V dropped 5 bases and J dropped 7; count of bases not matched to a gene: 10. CDR1 and CDR2 from the germline V gene are SGHTA and FQGNSA. Variable domain in full (rest from reference TRBV7-2 and TRBJ2-2): GAGVSQSPSNKVTEKGKDVELRCDPISGHTALYWYRQSLGQGLEFLIYFQGNSAPDKSGLPSDRFSAERTGGSVSTLTIQRTQQEDSAVYLCASSPARGLAVGELFFGEGSRLTVL.

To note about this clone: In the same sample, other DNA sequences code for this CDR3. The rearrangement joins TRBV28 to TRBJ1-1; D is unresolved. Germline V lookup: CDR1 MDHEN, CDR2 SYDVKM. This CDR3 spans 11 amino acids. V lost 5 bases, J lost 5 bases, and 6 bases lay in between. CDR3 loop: CASSPRTEAFF. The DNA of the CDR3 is TGTGCCAGCAGTCCAAGAACTGAAGCTTTCTTT.

The CDR3 loop reads CASSSHSSGSYEQYF. CDR3 coding DNA: TGTGCCAGCAGTTCCCATTCTAGCGGGAGCTACGAGCAGTACTTC. The chain uses TRBV28 and TRBJ2-7; 10 positions match TRBD2. Germline CDR1 and CDR2: MDHEN and SYDVKM. With 4 bases clipped from V and 3 bases from J, the junction kept 6 bases outside the gene matches. The CDR3 is made up of 15 amino acids.

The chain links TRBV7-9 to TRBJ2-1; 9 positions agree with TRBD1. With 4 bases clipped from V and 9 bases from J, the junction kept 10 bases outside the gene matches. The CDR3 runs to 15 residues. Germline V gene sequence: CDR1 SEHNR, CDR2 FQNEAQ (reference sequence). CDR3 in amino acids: CASSSGQGGVSEQFF. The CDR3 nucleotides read TGTGCCAGCAGCTCGGGACAGGGCGGCGTCAGTGAGCAGTTCTTC.

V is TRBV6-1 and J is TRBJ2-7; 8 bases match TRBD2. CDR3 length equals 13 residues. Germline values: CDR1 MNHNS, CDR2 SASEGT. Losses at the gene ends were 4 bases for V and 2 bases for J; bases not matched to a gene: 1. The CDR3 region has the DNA TGTGCCAGCAGTGCGCGGGAGGCCTACGAGCAGTACTTC. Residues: CASSAREAYEQYF.

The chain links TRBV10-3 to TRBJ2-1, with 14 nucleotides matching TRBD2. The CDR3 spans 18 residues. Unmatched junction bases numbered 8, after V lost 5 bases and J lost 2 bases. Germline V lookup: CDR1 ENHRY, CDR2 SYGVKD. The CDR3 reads CAISRSGTSGSPYNEQFF. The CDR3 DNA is TGTGCCATCAGTAGATCCGGGACTAGCGGGAGTCCCTACAATGAGCAGTTCTTC.

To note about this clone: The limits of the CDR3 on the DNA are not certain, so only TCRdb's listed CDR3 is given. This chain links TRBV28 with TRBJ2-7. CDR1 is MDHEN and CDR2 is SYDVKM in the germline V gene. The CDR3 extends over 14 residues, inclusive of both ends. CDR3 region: CASSSVPATYEQYF.

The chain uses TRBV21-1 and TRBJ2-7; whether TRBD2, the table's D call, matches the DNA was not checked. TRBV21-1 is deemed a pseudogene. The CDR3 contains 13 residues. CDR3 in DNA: TGTGCCAGCATACTGGGGAGGGACTACGAGCAGTACTTC. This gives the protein CASILGRDYEQYF.

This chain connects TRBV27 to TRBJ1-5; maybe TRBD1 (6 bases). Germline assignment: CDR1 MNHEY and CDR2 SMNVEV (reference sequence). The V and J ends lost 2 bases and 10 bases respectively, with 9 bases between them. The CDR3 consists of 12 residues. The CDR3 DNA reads TGTGCCAGCAGTTTACAACAGGGCCCCCAGCATTTT. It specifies CASSLQQGPQHF.

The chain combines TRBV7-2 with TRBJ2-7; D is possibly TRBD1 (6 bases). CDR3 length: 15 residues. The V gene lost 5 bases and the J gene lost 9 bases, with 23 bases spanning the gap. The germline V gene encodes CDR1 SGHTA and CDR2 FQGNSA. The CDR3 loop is CASSTLGDISSGQYF. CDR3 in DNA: TGTGCCAGCAGCACCTTAGGGGACATCTCCTCTGGGCAGTACTTC.

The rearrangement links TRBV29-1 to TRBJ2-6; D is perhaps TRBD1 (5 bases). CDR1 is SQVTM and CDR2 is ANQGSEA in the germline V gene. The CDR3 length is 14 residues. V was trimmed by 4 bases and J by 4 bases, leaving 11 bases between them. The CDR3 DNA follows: TGCAGCGTTGTAGGGGTGTTAGGGGCCAACGTCCTGACTTTC. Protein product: CSVVGVLGANVLTF.

The CDR3 sequence: CASSRRDLTGELFF. In DNA form, the CDR3 reads TGTGCCAGCAGCAGGAGGGACCTCACCGGGGAGCTGTTTTTT. V usage is TRBV5-4 and J usage is TRBJ2-2; TRBD2 might be the D (6 bases). The CDR3 has 14 amino acids. Germline-derived CDR1 and CDR2 are SGHNT and YYREEE (reference sequence). Trimming took off 4 bases at V and 4 bases at J, with 11 bases between the two ends. The whole variable domain, filled in from reference TRBV5-4 and TRBJ2-2, reads ETGVTQSPTHLIKTRGQQVTLRCSSQSGHNTVSWYQQALGQGPQFIFQYYREEENGRGNFPPRFSGLQFPNYSSELNVNALELDDSALYLCASSRRDLTGELFFGEGSRLTVL.